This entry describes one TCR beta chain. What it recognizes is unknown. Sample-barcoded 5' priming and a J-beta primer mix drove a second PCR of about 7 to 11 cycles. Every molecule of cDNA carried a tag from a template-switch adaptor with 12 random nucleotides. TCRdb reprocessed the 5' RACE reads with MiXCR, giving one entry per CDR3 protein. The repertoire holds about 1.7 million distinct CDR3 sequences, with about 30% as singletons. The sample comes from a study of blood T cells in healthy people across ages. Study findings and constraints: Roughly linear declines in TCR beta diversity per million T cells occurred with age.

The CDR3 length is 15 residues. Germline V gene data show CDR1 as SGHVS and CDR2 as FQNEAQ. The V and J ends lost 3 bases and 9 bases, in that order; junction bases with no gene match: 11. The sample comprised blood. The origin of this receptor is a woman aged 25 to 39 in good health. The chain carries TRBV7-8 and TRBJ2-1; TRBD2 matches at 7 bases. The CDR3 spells CASSLRWGRGIEQFF. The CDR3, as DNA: TGTGCCAGCAGCTTGAGGTGGGGGAGGGGTATTGAGCAGTTCTTC.